This T cell receptor (beta chain) was sequenced during a study of graft-versus-host responses after intestinal transplantation. Profiling relied on immunoSEQ multiplex PCR, and the TCRdb table lists in-frame clones only, not all of them. The sample comprises tens of thousands of clones, 85% to 90% of which are singletons, and less than 0.4% rests with the top ten. Per germline, CDR1 MGHRA and CDR2 YSYEKL. The V and J ends lost 3 bases and 5 bases respectively, with 17 bases between them. The CDR3 is 17 residues long. Points on this clone: Its antigen is still unknown.

The TCR comes from a human donor who received an intestinal transplant. The chain has TRBV4-1 and TRBJ1-6; perhaps TRBD1 as D (6 bases). This material consisted of unstimulated CD4+ T cells sorted from spleen or lymph node cells, taken before intestinal transplant. CDR3 coding DNA: TGCGCCAGCAGCCATCCAATGACGGACAGTAATAATTCACCCCTCCACTTT. Amino acids: CASSHPMTDSNNSPLHF.